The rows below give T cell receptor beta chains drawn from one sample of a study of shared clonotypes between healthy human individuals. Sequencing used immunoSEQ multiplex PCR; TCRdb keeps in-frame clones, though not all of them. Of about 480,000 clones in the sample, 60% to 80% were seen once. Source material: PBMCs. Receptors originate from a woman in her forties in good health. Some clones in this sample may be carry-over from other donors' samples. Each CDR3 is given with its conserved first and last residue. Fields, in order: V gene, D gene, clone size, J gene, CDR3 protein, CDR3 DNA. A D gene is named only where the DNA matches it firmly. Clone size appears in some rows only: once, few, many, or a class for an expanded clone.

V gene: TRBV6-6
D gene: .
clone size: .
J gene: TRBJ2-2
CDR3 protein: CASSKQATGELFF
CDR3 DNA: TGTGCCAGCAGTAAGCAGGCTACCGGGGAGCTGTTTTTT

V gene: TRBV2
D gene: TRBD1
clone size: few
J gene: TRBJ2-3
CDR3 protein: CASRETGMASDTQYF
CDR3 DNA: TGTGCCAGCAGGGAGACAGGGATGGCCTCCGATACGCAGTATTTT

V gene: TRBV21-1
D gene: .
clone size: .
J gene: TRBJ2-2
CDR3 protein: CASSKGILSEWTGPRDTGELFF
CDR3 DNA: TGTGCCAGCAGCAAAGGGATTCTCTCCGAGTGGACAGGGCCCAGGGACACCGGGGAGCTGTTTTTT

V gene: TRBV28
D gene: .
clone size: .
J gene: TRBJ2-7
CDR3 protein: CASSFGTHSYEQYF
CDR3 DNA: TGTGCCAGCAGTTTCGGGACTCATTCTTACGAGCAGTACTTC

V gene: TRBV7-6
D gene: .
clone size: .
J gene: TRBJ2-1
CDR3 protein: CASSLEGRLGNEQFF
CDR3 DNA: TGTGCCAGCAGCTTAGAAGGTCGTCTAGGCAATGAGCAGTTCTTC

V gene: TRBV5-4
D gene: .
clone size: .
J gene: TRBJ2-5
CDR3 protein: CASSLGVAEETQYF
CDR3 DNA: TGTGCCAGCAGCTTGGGGGTAGCTGAAGAGACCCAGTACTTC

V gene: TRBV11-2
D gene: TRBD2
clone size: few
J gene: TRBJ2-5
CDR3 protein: CASSLGRLAGGPLETQYF
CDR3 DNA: TGTGCCAGCAGCTTAGGTAGACTAGCGGGAGGGCCACTAGAGACCCAGTACTTC

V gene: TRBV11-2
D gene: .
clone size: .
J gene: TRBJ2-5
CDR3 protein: CASSLRTAGETQYF
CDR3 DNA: TGTGCCAGCAGCCTCCGGACGGCGGGAGAGACCCAGTACTTC

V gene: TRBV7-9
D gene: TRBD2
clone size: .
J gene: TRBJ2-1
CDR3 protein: CASSLGASGRGLDEQFF
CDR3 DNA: TGTGCCAGCAGCTTAGGGGCTAGCGGGAGAGGACTGGATGAGCAGTTCTTC

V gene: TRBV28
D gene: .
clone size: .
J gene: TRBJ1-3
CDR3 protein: CASSHRAGNTIYF
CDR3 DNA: TGTGCCAGCAGTCACAGGGCTGGAAACACCATATATTTT

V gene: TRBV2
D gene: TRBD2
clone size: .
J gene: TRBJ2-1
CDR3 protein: CASMDRGEGEQFF
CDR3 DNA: TGTGCCAGCATGGACCGAGGGGAGGGTGAGCAGTTCTTC

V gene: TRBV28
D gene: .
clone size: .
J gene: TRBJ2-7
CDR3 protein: CASRTSLVLEQYF
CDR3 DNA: TGTGCCAGCAGGACGTCCCTTGTGCTCGAGCAGTACTTC

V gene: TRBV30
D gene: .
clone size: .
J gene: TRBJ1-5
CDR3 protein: CAWSRAPNQPQHF
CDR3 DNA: TGTGCCTGGAGCAGGGCCCCCAATCAGCCCCAGCATTTT

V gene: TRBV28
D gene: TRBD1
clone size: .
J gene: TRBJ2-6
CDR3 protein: CATGGRDRESSGANVLTF
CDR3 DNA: TGTGCCACCGGAGGAAGGGACAGGGAAAGCTCTGGGGCCAACGTCCTGACTTTC

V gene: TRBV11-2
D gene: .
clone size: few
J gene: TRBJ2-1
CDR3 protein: CASSFGGRGNEQFF
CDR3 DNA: TGTGCCAGCAGCTTTGGCGGCCGGGGGAATGAGCAGTTCTTC

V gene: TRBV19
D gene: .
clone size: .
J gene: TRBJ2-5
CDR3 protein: CASSISLTGSETQYF
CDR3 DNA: TGTGCCAGTAGTATATCGCTGACAGGCTCTGAGACCCAGTACTTC

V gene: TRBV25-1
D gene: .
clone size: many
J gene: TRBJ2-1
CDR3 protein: CASSESRADSYNEQFF
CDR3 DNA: TGTGCCAGCAGTGAATCCCGGGCAGACTCCTACAATGAGCAGTTCTTC

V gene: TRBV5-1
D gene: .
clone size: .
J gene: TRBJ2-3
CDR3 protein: CASSLGGSETDTQYF
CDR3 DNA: TGCGCCAGCAGCTTAGGTGGGAGCGAGACAGATACGCAGTATTTT

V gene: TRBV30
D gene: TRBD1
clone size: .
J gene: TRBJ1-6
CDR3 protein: CAWSVLRGRNSPLHF
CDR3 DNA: TGTGCCTGGAGTGTCTTAAGGGGGCGTAATTCACCCCTCCACTTT

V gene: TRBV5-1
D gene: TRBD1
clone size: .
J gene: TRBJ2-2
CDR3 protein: CASSFRLTGKNTGELFF
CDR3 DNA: TGCGCCAGCAGTTTCCGCCTGACAGGGAAAAACACCGGGGAGCTGTTTTTT

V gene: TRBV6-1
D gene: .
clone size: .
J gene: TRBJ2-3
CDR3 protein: CASSEMRGTDTQYF
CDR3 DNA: TGTGCCAGCAGTGAAATGAGGGGCACAGATACGCAGTATTTT

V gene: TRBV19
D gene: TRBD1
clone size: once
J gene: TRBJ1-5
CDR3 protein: CASSTTGGRNQPQHF
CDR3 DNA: TGTGCCAGTAGTACGACAGGGGGTCGCAATCAGCCCCAGCATTTT

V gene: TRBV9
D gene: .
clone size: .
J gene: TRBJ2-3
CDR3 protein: CASSVAVAADTQYF
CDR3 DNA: TGTGCCAGCAGCGTAGCCGTAGCCGCGGATACGCAGTATTTT

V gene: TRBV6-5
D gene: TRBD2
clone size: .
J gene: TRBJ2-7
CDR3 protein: CASSSRGLAGGEQYF
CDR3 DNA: TGTGCCAGCAGTTCCCGGGGACTAGCGGGAGGGGAGCAGTACTTC

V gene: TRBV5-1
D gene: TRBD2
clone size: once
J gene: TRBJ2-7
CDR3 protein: CASSLGLAGPYEQYF
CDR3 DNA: TGCGCCAGCAGCTTGGGCCTAGCGGGACCCTACGAGCAGTACTTC

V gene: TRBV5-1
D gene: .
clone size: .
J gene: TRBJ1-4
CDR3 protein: CASSSSTITNEKLFF
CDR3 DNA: TGCGCCAGCAGCAGCTCGACAATAACTAATGAAAAACTGTTTTTT

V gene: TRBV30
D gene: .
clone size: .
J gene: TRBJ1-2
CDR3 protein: CAWRPWGADGYTF
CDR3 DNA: TGTGCCTGGAGGCCTTGGGGGGCAGATGGCTACACCTTC

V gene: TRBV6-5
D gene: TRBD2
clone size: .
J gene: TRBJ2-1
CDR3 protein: CASRGLAGSDEQFF
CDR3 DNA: TGTGCCAGCAGGGGACTAGCGGGTAGTGATGAGCAGTTCTTC

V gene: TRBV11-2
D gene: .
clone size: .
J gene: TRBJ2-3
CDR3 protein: CASSLDPPVEYPYF
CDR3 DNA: TGTGCCAGCAGCTTAGATCCCCCCGTGGAGTATCCGTATTTT

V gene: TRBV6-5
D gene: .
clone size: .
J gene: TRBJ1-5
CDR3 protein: CASSYVGGQPQHF
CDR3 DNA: TGTGCCAGCAGTTACGTCGGGGGACAGCCCCAGCATTTT

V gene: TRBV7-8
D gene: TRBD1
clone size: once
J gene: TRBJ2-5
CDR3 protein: CASSLDRRQTQYF
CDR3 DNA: TGTGCCAGCAGCTTGGACAGGCGTCAGACCCAGTACTTC

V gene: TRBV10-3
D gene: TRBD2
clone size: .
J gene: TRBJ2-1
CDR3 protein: CAISNKRERYEQFF
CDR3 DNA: TGTGCCATCAGCAATAAGCGGGAGAGGTATGAGCAGTTCTTC

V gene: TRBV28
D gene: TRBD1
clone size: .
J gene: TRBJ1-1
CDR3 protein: CASSLSRGRDKNTEAFF
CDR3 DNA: TGTGCCAGCAGTTTATCCAGGGGGCGGGATAAGAACACTGAAGCTTTCTTT

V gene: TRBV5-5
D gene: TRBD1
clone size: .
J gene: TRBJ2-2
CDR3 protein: CASSLDPTGITGELFF
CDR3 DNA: TGTGCCAGCAGCTTGGACCCGACAGGGATCACCGGGGAGCTGTTTTTT

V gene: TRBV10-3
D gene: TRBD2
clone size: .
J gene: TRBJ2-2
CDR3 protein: CAISEEGTRPAGELFF
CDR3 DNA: TGTGCCATCAGTGAGGAGGGGACTAGACCGGCCGGGGAGCTGTTTTTT

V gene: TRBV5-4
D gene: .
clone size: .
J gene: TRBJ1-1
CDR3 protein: CASSFSRGYTEAFF
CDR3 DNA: TGTGCCAGCAGCTTTAGTCGGGGATACACTGAAGCTTTCTTT

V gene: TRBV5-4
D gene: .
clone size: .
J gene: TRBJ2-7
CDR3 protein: CASSLGTYEQYF
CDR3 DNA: TGTGCCAGCAGCTTGGGGACCTACGAGCAGTACTTC

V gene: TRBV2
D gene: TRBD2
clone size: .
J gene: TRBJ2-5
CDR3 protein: CASSAWTSGQETQYF
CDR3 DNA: TGTGCCAGCAGCGCCTGGACTAGCGGACAAGAGACCCAGTACTTC

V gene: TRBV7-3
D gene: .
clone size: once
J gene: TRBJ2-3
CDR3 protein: CASSTGPTDTQYF
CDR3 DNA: TGTGCCAGCAGCACAGGTCCCACAGATACGCAGTATTTT

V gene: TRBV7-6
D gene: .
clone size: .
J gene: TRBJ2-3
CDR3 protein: CASSFQGRNTDTQYF
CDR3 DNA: TGTGCCAGCAGCTTTCAGGGGCGTAACACAGATACGCAGTATTTT

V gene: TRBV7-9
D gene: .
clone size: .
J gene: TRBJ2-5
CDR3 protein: CASSLARVRQETQYF
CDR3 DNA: TGTGCCAGCAGCTTAGCGAGGGTACGACAAGAGACCCAGTACTTC

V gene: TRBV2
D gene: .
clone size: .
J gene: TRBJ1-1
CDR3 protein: CASSSRESEAFF
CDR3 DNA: TGTGCCAGCAGCAGCAGGGAGTCTGAAGCTTTCTTT

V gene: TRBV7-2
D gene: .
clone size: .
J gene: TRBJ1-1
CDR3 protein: CASSSPYSTEAFF
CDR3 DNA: TGTGCCAGCAGCTCGCCCTACAGCACTGAAGCTTTCTTT

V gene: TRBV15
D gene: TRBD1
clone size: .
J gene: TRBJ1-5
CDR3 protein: CATSRDKGQGVQPQHF
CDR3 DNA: TGTGCCACCAGCAGAGATAAGGGACAGGGGGTTCAGCCCCAGCATTTT

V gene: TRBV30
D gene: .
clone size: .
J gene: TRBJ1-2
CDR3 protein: CAWTPGYNYGYTF
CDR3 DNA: TGTGCCTGGACCCCCGGGTATAACTATGGCTACACCTTC

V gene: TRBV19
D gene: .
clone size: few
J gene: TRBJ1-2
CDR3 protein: CASSPITGFNYGYTF
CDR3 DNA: TGTGCCAGTAGTCCCATTACAGGGTTTAACTATGGCTACACCTTC

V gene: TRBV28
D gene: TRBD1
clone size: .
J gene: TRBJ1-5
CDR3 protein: CASRPLDRGNQPQHF
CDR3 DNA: TGTGCCAGCAGGCCCCTTGACAGGGGGAATCAGCCCCAGCATTTT

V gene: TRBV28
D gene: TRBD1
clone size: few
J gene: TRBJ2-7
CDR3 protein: CASSLWDRGRGSYEQYF
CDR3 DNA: TGTGCCAGCAGTTTATGGGACAGGGGGCGAGGGTCCTACGAGCAGTACTTC

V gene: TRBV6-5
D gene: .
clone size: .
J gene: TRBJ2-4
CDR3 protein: CASSYQVGGKNIQYF
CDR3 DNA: TGTGCCAGCAGTTACCAGGTCGGGGGCAAAAACATTCAGTACTTC

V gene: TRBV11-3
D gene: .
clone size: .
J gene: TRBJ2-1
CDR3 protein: CASSLAGGGHHEQFF
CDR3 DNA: TGTGCCAGCAGCTTGGCAGGGGGAGGTCACCATGAGCAGTTCTTC

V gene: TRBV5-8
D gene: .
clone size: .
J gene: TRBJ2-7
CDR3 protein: CASRERGVYEQYF
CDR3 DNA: TGTGCCAGCAGGGAACGGGGAGTCTACGAGCAGTACTTC

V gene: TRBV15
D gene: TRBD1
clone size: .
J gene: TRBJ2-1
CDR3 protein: CATSRGRGTGGRIEQFF
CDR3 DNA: TGTGCCACCAGCAGAGGGAGGGGGACAGGGGGCCGTATTGAGCAGTTCTTC

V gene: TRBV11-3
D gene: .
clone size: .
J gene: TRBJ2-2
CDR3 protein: CASSLGWWRGGTGELFF
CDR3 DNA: TGTGCCAGCAGCTTAGGTTGGTGGCGGGGCGGCACCGGGGAGCTGTTTTTT

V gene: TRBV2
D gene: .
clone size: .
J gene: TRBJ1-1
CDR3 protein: CASSDPSGITEAFF
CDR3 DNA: TGTGCCAGCAGTGACCCCTCAGGGATTACTGAAGCTTTCTTT